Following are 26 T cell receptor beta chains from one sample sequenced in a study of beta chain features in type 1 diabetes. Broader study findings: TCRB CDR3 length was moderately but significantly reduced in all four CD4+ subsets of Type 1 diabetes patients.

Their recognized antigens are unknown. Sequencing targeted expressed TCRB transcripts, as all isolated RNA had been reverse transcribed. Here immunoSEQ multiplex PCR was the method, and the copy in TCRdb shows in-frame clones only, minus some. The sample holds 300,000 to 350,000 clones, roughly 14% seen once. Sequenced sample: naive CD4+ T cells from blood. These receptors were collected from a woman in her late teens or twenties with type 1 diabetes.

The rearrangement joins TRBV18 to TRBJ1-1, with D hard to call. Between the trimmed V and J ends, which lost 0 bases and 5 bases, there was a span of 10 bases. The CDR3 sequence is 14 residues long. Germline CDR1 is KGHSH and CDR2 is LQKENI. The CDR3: CASSPPPLATEAFF. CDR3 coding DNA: TGTGCCAGCTCACCACCTCCCTTAGCGACTGAAGCTTTCTTT.

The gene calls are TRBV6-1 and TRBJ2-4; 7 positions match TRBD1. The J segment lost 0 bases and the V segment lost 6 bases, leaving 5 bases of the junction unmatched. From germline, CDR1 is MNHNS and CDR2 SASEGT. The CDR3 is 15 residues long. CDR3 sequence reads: CASSRTGLAKNIQYF. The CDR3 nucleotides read TGTGCCAGCAGCAGGACAGGCCTAGCCAAAAACATTCAGTACTTC.

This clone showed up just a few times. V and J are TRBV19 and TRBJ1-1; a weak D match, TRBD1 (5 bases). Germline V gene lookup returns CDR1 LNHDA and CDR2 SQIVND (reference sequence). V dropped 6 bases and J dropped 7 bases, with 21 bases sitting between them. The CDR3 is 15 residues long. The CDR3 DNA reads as TGTGCCAGTAGATCCCAAGCGACAGATTCGCTTGAAGCTTTCTTT. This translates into CASRSQATDSLEAFF.

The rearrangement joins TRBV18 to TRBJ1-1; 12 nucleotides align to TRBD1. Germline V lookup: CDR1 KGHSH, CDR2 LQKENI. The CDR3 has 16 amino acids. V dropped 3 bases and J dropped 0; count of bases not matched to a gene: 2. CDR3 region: CASSPGQGAMNTEAFF. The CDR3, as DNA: TGTGCCAGCTCACCGGGACAGGGGGCCATGAACACTGAAGCTTTCTTT.

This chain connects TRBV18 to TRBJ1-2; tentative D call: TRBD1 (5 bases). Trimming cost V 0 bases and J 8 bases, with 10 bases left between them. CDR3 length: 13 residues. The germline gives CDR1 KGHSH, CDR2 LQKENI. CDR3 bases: TGTGCCAGCTCACCACCCGGGACTCGCGGCTACACCTTC. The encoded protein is CASSPPGTRGYTF.

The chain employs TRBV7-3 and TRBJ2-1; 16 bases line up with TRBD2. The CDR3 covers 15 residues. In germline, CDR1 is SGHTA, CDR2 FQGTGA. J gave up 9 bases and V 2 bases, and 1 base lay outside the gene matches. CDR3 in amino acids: CASSLGTSGRVEQFF. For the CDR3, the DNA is TGTGCCAGCAGCTTAGGGACTAGCGGGAGGGTTGAGCAGTTCTTC.

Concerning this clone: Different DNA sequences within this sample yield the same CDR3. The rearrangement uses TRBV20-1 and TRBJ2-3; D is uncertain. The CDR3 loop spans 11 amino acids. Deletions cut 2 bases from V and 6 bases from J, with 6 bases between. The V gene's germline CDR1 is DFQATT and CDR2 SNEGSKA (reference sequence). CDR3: CSARPSDTQYF. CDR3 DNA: TGCAGTGCTAGACCCTCGGATACGCAGTATTTT.

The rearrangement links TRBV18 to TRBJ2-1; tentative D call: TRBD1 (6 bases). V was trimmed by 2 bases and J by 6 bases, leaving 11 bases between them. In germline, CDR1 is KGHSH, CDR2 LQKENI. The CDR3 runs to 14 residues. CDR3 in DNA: TGTGCCAGCTCACCATCAGGGGCGGGCAATGAGCAGTTCTTC. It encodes CASSPSGAGNEQFF.

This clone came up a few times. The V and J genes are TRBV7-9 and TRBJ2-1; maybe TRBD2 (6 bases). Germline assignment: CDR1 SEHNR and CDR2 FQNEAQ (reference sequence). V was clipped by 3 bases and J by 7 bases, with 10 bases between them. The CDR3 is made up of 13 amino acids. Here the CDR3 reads CASSFGGGNEQFF. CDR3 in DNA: TGTGCCAGCAGCTTTGGTGGGGGGAATGAGCAGTTCTTC.

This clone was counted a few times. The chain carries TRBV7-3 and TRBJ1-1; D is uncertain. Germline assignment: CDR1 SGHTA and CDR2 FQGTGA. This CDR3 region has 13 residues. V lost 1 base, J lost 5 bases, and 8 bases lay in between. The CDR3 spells CASSLKGGTEAFF. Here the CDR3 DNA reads TGTGCCAGCAGCTTAAAAGGCGGGACTGAAGCTTTCTTT.

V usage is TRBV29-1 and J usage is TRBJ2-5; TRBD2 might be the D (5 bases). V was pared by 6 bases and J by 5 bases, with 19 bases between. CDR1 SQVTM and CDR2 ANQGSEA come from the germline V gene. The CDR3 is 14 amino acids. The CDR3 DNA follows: TGCAGCGTCGATCGGGGAAGCCCTCGGGAGACCCAGTACTTC. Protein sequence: CSVDRGSPRETQYF.

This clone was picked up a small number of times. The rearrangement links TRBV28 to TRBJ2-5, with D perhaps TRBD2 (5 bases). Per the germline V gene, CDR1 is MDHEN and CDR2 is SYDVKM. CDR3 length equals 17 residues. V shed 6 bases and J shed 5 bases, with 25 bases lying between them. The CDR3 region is CASSRSPRGPLVETQYF. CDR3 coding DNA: TGTGCCAGCAGCAGATCCCCCCGAGGGCCCTTGGTGGAGACCCAGTACTTC. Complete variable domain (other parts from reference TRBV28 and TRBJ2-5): DVKVTQSSRYLVKRTGEKVFLECVQDMDHENMFWYRQDPGLGLRLIYFSYDVKMKEKGDIPEGYSVSREKKERFSLILESASTNQTSMYLCASSRSPRGPLVETQYFGPGTRLLVL.

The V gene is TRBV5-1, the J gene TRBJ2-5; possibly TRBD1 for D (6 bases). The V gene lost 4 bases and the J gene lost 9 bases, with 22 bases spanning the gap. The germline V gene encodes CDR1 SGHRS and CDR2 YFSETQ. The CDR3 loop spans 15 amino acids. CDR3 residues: CASSPGHRSALAQYF. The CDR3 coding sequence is TGCGCCAGCAGCCCGGGACACAGATCGGCCCTGGCCCAGTACTTC.

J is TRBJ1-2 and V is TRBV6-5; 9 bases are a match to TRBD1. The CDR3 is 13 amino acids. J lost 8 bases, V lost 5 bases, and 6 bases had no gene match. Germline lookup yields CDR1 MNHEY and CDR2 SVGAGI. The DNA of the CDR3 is TGTGCCAGCAGTGAACAGGGGGCTCGGGGCTACACCTTC. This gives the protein CASSEQGARGYTF.

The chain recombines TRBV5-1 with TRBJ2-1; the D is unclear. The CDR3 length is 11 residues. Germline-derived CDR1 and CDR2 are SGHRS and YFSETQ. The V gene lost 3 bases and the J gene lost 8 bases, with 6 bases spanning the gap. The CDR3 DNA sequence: TGCGCCAGCAGCTGGCTTGATGAGCAGTTCTTC. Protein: CASSWLDEQFF.

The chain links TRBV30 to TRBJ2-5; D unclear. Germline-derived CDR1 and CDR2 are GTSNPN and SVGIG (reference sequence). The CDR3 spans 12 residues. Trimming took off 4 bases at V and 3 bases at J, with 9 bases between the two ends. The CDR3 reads CAWNPSKETQYF. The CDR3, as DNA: TGTGCCTGGAATCCAAGCAAAGAGACCCAGTACTTC.

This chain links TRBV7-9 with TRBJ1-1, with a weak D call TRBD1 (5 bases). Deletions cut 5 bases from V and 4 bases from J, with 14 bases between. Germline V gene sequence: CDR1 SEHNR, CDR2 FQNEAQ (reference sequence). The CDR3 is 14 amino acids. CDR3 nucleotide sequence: TGTGCCAGCAGCGGAGACAGTTTTGGCACTGAAGCTTTCTTT. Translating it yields CASSGDSFGTEAFF. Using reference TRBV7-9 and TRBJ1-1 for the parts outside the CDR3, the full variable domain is DTGVSQNPRHKITKRGQNVTFRCDPISEHNRLYWYRQTLGQGPEFLTYFQNEAQLEKSRLLSDRFSAERPKGSFSTLEIQRTEQGDSAMYLCASSGDSFGTEAFFGQGTRLTVV.

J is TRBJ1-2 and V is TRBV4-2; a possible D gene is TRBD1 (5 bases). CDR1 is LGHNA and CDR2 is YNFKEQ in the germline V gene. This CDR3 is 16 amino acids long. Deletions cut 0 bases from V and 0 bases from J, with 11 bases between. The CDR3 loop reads CASSQDWSGTNYGYTF. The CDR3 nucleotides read TGTGCCAGCAGCCAAGATTGGTCAGGGACTAACTATGGCTACACCTTC.

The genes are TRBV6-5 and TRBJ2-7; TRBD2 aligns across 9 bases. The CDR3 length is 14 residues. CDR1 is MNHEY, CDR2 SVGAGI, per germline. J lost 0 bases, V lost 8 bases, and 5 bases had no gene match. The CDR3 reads CASASREGSYEQYF. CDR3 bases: TGTGCCAGCGCCTCGCGGGAGGGCTCCTACGAGCAGTACTTC.

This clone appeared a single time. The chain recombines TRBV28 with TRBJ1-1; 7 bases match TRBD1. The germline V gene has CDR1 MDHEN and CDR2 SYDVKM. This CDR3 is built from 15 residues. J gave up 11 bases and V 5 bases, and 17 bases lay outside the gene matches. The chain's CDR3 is CASSTPGTVPRRAFF. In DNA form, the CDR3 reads TGTGCCAGCAGTACACCGGGGACAGTCCCCAGACGTGCTTTCTTT.

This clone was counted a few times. The CDR3, as DNA: TGTGCCAGCAGCAGCGGGACTTCCTACGAGCAGTACGTC. It is translated as CASSSGTSYEQYV. The rearrangement joins TRBV5-4 to TRBJ2-7, with TRBD2 matching 7 bases. V lost 4 bases to trimming and J lost 1 base; unmatched junction nucleotides: 2. This CDR3 comprises 13 residues. CDR1 is SGHNT and CDR2 is YYREEE in the germline V gene (reference sequence).

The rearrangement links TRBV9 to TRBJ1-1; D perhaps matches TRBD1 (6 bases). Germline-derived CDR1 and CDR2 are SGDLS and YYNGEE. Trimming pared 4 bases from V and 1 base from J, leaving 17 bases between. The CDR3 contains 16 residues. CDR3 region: CASSPPAGASNTEAFF. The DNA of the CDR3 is TGTGCCAGCAGCCCCCCGGCGGGGGCGTCGAACACTGAAGCTTTCTTT.

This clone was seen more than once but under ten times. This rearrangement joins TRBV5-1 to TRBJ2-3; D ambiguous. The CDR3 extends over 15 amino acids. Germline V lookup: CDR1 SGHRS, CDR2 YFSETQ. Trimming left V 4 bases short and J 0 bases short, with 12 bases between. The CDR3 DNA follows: TGCGCCAGCAGCGTTCGACACCCTAGCACAGATACGCAGTATTTT. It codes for CASSVRHPSTDTQYF.

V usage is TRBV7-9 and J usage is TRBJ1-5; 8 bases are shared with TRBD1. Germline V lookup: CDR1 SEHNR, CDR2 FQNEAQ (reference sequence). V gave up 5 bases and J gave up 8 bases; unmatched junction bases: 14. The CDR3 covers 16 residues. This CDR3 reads CASSTGGQVTLEPQHF. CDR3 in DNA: TGTGCCAGCAGCACTGGGGGACAGGTCACGTTGGAGCCCCAGCATTTT.

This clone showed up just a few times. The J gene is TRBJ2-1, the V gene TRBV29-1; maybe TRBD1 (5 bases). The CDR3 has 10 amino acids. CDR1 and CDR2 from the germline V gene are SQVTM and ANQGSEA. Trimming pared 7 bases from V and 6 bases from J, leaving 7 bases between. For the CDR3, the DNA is TGCAGCGGGGGCGGCAATGAGCAGTTCTTC. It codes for CSGGGNEQFF.

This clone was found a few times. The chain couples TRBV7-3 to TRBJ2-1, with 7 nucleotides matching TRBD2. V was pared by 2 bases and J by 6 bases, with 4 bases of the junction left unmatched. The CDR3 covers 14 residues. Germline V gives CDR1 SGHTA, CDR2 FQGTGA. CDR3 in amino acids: CASSLGGSGNEQFF. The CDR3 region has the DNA TGTGCCAGCAGCTTAGGCGGGAGTGGCAATGAGCAGTTCTTC.